This TCR beta chain came from a study of CD8 T cells in Susac syndrome. Reverse transcription of roughly 0.45 to 1 ug RNA used random hexamers. TCRdb passed the immunoSEQ multiplex PCR reads through MiXCR, listing each CDR3 protein once. The sample comprises 85,000 to 120,000 distinct CDR3 sequences, roughly 95% of which are singletons, and 0.41% rests with the top ten. Sequencing of TCR beta was undertaken in CD8+ and CD4+ T cells derived from blood. Trimming removed 2 bases from V and 4 bases from J, with 17 bases in between. Germline CDR1 is DFQATT and CDR2 is SNEGSKA (reference sequence). The length of the CDR3 is 15 residues.

V gene TRBV20-1 combines with J gene TRBJ2-5; D is perhaps TRBD1 (6 bases). The sequence was obtained from a human donor with Susac syndrome. Sequences were obtained from CD8+ T cells from PBMCs. The CDR3 here is CSARTVALRGETQYF. In nucleotides, the CDR3 is TGCAGTGCTAGAACGGTAGCCCTCAGGGGAGAGACCCAGTACTTC.